A selection of T cell receptor beta chains follows, all from one sample in a study of PD-1 blockade in classical Hodgkin lymphoma. Here immunoSEQ multiplex PCR was the method, and the copy in TCRdb shows in-frame clones only, minus some. The profile shows tens of thousands of clones, 85% to 90% of them singletons. The sample was peripheral blood mononuclear cells (PBMCs), taken before the fourth cycle of nivolumab. Every receptor here comes from a human donor with classical Hodgkin lymphoma. Both conserved end residues are part of each CDR3. The D gene is left open where the match is weak. Size tells how often a clone was seen (once, few, many) or the class of an expanded clone, and some rows leave it out.

size: .; D: TRBD1; J: TRBJ2-7; V: TRBV18; DNA: TGTGCCAGCTCACCAGGGCAGGGGGCTACCTACGAGCAGTACTTC; CDR3: CASSPGQGATYEQYF
size: .; D: TRBD1; J: TRBJ1-6; V: TRBV9; DNA: TGTGCCAGCACCGGACAGGGCCAAAATTCACCCCTCCACTTT; CDR3: CASTGQGQNSPLHF
size: .; D: .; J: TRBJ2-7; V: TRBV5-8; DNA: TGTGCCAGCAGCTTGGCCCAAGGGTCCGAGCAGTACTTC; CDR3: CASSLAQGSEQYF
size: .; D: .; J: TRBJ2-1; V: TRBV4-2; DNA: TGTGCCAGCAGCCCATCAGGCTATGAGCAGTTCTTC; CDR3: CASSPSGYEQFF
size: .; D: .; J: TRBJ2-7; V: TRBV30; DNA: TGTGCCTGGAGAGTGGCAGCAGCCTACGAGCAGTACTTC; CDR3: CAWRVAAAYEQYF
size: .; D: TRBD1; J: TRBJ1-5; V: TRBV28; DNA: TGTGCCAGCAGTCCTTCAGGACAGGGTGGGTATCAGCCCCAGCATTTT; CDR3: CASSPSGQGGYQPQHF
size: .; D: .; J: TRBJ2-2; V: TRBV7-3; DNA: TGTGCCAGCAGCTTCTTTGGGCAGCGAAACACCGGGGAGCTGTTTTTT; CDR3: CASSFFGQRNTGELFF
size: once; D: TRBD1; J: TRBJ2-7; V: TRBV5-1; DNA: TGCGCCAGCAGCTTGGTATGGGACAGTTCCTACGAGCAGTACTTC; CDR3: CASSLVWDSSYEQYF
size: .; D: .; J: TRBJ2-1; V: TRBV25-1; DNA: TGTGCCAGCAGCCCACACGCTAGAGCAGGGAAGTATGAGCAGTTCTTC; CDR3: CASSPHARAGKYEQFF
size: .; D: .; J: TRBJ1-1; V: TRBV19; DNA: TGTGCCAGTAGCTACGGGGAGAACACTGAAGCTTTCTTT; CDR3: CASSYGENTEAFF
size: .; D: .; J: TRBJ1-4; V: TRBV28; DNA: TGTGCCAGCAGGTCGGGACGGGGTGAAAAACTGTTTTTT; CDR3: CASRSGRGEKLFF
size: .; D: TRBD1; J: TRBJ2-1; V: TRBV27; DNA: TGTGCCAGCAGTTGGGGGACAGCCAAGGGCTATGAGCAGTTCTTC; CDR3: CASSWGTAKGYEQFF
size: .; D: .; J: TRBJ2-1; V: TRBV27; DNA: TGTGCCAGCTGCGACTCCGGGCCAAGCTGCCCCTCCTACAATGAGCAGTTCTTC; CDR3: CASCDSGPSCPSYNEQFF
size: few; D: TRBD1; J: TRBJ1-1; V: TRBV6-4; DNA: TGTGCCAGCAGTGCAGGCAGGGGGACTGAAGCTTTCTTT; CDR3: CASSAGRGTEAFF